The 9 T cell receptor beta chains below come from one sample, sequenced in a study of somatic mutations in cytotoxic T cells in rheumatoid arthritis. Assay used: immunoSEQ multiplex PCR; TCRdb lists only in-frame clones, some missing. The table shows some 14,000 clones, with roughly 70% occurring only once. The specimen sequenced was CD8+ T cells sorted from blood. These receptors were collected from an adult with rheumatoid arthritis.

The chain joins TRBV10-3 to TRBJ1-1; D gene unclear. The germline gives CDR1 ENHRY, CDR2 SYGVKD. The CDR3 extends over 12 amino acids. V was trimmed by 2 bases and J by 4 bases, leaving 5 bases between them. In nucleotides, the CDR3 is TGTGCCATCAGTGAGCTGGGCACTGAAGCTTTCTTT. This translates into CAISELGTEAFF.

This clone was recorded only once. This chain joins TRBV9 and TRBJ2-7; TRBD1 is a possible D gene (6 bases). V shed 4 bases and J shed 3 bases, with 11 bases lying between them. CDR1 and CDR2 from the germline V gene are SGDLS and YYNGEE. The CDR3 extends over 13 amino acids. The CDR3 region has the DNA TGTGCCAGCAGCAAACGGGACAACTACGAGCAGTACTTC. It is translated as CASSKRDNYEQYF.

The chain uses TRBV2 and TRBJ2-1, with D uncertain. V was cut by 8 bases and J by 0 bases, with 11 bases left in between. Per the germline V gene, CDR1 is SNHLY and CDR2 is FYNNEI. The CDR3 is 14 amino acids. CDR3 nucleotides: TGTGCCAGCCTTGACTCGAGCTCCTACAATGAGCAGTTCTTC. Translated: CASLDSSSYNEQFF.

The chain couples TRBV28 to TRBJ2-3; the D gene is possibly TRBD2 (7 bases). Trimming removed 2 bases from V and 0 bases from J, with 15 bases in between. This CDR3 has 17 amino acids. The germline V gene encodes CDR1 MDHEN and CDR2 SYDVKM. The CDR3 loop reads CASSLSFGGPSTDTQYF. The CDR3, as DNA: TGTGCCAGCAGTTTAAGCTTCGGGGGGCCAAGCACAGATACGCAGTATTTT.

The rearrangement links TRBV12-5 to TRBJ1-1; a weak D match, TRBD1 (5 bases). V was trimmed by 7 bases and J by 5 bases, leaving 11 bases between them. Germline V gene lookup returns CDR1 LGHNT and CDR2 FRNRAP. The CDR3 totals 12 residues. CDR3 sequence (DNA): TGTGCTAGTGCCCGGGGGGGGACTGAAGCTTTCTTT. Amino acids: CASARGGTEAFF. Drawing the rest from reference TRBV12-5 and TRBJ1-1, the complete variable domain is DARVTQTPRHKVTEMGQEVTMRCQPILGHNTVFWYRQTMMQGLELLAYFRNRAPLDDSGMPKDRFSAEMPDATLATLKIQPSEPRDSAVYFCASARGGTEAFFGQGTRLTVV.

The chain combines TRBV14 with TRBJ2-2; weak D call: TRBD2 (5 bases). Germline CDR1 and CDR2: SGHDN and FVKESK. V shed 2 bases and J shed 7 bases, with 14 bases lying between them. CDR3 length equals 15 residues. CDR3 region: CASSQTRGLFGELFF. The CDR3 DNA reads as TGTGCCAGCAGCCAAACTAGAGGTTTATTCGGGGAGCTGTTTTTT. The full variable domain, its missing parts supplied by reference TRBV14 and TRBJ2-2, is EAGVTQFPSHSVIEKGQTVTLRCDPISGHDNLYWYRRVMGKEIKFLLHFVKESKQDESGMPNNRFLAERTGGTYSTLKVQPAELEDSGVYFCASSQTRGLFGELFFGEGSRLTVL.

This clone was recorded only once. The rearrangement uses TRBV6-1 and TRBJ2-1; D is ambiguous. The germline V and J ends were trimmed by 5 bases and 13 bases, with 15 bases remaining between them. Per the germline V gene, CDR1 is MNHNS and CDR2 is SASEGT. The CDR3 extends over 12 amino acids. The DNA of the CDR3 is TGTGCCAGCAGTCCCCAGACGGTTGGACAGTTCTTC. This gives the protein CASSPQTVGQFF.

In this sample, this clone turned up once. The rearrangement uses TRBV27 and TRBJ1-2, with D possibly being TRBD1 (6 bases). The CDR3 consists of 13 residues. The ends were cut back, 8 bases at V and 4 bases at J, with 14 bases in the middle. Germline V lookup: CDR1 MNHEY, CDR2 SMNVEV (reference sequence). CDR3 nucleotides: TGTGCCAGCCGCAATAGGGGGGGCTATGGCTACACCTTC. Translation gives CASRNRGGYGYTF.

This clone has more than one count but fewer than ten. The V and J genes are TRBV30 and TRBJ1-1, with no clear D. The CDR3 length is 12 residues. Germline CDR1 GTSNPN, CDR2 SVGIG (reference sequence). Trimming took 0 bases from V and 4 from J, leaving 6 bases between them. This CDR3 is CAWSVGSTEAFF. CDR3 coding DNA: TGTGCCTGGAGTGTGGGTAGCACTGAAGCTTTCTTT.